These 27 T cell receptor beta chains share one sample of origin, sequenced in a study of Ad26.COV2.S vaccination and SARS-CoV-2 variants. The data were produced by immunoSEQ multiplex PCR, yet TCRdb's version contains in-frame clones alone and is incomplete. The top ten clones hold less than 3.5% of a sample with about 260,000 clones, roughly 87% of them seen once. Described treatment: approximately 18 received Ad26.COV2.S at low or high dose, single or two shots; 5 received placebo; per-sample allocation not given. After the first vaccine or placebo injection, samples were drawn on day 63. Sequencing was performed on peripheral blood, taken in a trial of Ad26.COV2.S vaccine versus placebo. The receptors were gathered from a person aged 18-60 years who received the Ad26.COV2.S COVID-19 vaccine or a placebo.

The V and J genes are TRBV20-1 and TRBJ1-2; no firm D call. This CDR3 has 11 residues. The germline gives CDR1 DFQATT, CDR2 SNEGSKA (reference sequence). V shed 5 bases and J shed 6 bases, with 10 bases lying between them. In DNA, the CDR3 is TGCAGTGCTGCACCGTTGAATGGCTACACCTTC. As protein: CSAAPLNGYTF.

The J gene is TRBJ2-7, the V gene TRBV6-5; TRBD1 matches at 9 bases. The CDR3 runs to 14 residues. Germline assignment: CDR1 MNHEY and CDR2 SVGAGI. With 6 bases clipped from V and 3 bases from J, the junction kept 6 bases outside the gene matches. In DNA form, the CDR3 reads TGTGCCAGCAGCCGGGACAGGGTTGGCTACGAGCAGTACTTC. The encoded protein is CASSRDRVGYEQYF.

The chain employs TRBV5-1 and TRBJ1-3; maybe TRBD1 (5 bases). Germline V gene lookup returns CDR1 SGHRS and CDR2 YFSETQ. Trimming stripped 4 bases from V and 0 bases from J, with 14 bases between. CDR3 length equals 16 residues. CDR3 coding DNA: TGCGCCAGCAGCCCGGGACGAGCCAGCTCTGGAAACACCATATATTTT. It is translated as CASSPGRASSGNTIYF.

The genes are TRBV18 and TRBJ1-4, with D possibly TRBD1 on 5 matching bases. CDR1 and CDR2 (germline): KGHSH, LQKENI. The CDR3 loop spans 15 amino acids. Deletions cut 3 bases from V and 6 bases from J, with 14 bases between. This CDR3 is CASSPNQGHDEKLFF. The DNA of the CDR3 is TGTGCCAGCTCACCGAACCAGGGTCACGATGAAAAACTGTTTTTT.

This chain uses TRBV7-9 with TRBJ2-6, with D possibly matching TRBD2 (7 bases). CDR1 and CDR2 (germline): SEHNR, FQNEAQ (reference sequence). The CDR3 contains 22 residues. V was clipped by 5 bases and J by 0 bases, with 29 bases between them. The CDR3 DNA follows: TGTGCCAGCAGCACTAGCAAAGCCGGGGGGCACGGAAGGGGCTCTGGGGCCAACGTCCTGACTTTC. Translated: CASSTSKAGGHGRGSGANVLTF.

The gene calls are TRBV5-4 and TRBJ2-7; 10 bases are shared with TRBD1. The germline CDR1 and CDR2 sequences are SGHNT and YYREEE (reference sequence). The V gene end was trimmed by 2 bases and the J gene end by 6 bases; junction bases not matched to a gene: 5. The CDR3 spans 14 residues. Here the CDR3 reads CASSLGTGVVEQYF. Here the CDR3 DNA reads TGTGCCAGCAGCTTAGGGACAGGGGTCGTCGAGCAGTACTTC.

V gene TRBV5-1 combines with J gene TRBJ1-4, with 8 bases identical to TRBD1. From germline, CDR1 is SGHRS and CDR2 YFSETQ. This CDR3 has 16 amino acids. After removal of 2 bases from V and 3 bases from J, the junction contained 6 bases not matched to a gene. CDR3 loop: CASSFSGTGANEKLFF. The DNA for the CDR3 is TGCGCCAGCAGCTTTTCCGGGACAGGAGCTAATGAAAAACTGTTTTTT.

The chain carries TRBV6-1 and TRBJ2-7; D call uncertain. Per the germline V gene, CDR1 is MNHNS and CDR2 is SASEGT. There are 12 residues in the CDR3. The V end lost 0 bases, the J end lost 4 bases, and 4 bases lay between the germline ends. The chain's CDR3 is CASSEAMYEQYF. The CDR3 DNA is TGTGCCAGCAGTGAAGCGATGTACGAGCAGTACTTC.

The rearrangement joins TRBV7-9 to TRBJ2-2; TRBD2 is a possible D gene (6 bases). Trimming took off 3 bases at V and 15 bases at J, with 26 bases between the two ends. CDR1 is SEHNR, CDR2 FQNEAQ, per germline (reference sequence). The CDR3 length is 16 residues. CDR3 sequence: CASSFFGREESKRLFF. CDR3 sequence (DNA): TGTGCCAGCAGCTTTTTCGGCAGGGAGGAATCCAAGAGGTTGTTTTTT.

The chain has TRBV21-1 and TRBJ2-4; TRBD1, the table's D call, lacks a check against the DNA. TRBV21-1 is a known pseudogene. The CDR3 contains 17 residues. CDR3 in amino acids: CASSNGTGKIDKNIQYF. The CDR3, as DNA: TGTGCCAGCAGCAATGGGACAGGGAAGATAGACAAAAACATTCAGTACTTC.

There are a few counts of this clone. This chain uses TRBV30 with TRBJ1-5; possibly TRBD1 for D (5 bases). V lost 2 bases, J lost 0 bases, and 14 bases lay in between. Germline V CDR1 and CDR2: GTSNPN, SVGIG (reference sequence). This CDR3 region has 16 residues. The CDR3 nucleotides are TGTGCCTGGAGTAGCAGGGCTGGATATAGCAATCAGCCCCAGCATTTT. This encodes CAWSSRAGYSNQPQHF.

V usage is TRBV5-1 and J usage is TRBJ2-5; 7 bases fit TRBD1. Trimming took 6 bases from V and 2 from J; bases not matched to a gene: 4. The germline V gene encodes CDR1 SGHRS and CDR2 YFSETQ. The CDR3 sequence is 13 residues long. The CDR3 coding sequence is TGCGCCAGCAAAACAGGGGATCAAGAGACCCAGTACTTC. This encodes CASKTGDQETQYF.

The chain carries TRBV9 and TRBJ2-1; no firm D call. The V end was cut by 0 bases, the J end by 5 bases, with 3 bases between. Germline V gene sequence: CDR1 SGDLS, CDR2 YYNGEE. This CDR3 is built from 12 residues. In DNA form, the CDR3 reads TGTGCCAGCAGCGTAGCCCACAATGAGCAGTTCTTC. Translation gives CASSVAHNEQFF.

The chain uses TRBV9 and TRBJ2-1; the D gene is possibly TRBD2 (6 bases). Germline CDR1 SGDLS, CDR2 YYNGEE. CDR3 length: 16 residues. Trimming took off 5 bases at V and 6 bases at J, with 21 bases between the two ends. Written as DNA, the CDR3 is TGTGCCAGCAGTTCCCTCCGGGACTCCCTTCTCAATGAGCAGTTCTTC. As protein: CASSSLRDSLLNEQFF.

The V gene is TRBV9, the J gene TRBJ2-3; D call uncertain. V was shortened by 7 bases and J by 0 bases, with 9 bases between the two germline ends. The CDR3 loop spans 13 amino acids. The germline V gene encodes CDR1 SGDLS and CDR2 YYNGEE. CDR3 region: CASGTASTDTQYF. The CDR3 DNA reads TGTGCCAGCGGTACAGCCAGCACAGATACGCAGTATTTT.

The CDR3 sequence is CASSSNSGNTIYF. The CDR3, as DNA: TGTGCCAGCAGCTCCAACTCTGGAAACACCATATATTTT. This chain links TRBV9 with TRBJ1-3; no firm D call. V lost 4 bases and J lost 0, with 5 bases in between. This CDR3 is built from 13 residues. Per germline, CDR1 SGDLS and CDR2 YYNGEE.

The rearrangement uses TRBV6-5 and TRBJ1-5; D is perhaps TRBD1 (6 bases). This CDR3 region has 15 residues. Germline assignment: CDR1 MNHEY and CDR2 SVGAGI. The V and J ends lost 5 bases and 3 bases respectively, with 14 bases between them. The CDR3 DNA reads TGTGCCAGCAGTAGCAGGGGTTCGGACAATCAGCCCCAGCATTTT. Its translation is CASSSRGSDNQPQHF.

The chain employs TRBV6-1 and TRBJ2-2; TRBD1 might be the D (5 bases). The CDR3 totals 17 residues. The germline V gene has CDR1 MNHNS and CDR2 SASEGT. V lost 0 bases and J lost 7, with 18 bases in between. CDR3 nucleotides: TGTGCCAGCAGTGAAGCGCGACACACTGGAAGGGGCGGGGAGCTGTTTTTT. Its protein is CASSEARHTGRGGELFF.

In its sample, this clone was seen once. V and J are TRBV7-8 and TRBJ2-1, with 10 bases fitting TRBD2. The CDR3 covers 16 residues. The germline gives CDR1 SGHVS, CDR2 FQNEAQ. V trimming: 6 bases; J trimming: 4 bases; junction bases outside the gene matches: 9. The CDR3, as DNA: TGTGCCAGCAGTCGAACCCCTAGCGGGAGTTACAATGAGCAGTTCTTC. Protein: CASSRTPSGSYNEQFF.

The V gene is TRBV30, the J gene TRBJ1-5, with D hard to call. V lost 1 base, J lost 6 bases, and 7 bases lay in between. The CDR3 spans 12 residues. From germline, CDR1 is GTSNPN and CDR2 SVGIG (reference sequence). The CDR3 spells CAWSGAGQPQHF. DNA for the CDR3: TGTGCCTGGAGTGGTGCGGGTCAGCCCCAGCATTTT. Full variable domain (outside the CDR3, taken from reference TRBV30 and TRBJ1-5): SQTIHQWPATLVQPVGSPLSLECTVEGTSNPNLYWYRQAAGRGLQLLFYSVGIGQISSEVPQNLSASRPQDRQFILSSKKLLLSDSGFYLCAWSGAGQPQHFGDGTRLSIL.

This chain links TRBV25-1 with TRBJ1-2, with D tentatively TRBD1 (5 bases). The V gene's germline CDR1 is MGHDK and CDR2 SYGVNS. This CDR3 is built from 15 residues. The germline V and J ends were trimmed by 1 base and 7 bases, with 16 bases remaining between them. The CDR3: CASSEFGKGSGGYTF. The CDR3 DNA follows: TGTGCCAGCAGTGAATTCGGAAAGGGGAGTGGTGGCTACACCTTC.

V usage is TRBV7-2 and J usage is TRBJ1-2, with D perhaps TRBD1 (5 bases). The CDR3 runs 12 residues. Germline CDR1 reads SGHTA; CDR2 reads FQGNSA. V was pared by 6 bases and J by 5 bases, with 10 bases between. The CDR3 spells CASSTGVYGYTF. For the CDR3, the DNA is TGTGCCAGCAGTACGGGGGTTTATGGCTACACCTTC.

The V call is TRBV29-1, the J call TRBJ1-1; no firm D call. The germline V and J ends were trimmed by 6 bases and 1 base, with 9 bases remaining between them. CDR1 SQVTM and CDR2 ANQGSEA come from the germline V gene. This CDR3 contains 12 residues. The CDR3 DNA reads TGCAGCGTGGTTTGGGGGAACACTGAAGCTTTCTTT. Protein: CSVVWGNTEAFF.

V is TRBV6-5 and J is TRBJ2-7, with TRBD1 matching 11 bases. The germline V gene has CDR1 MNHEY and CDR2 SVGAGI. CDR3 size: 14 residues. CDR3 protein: CASRPGQGAYQQYV. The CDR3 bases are TGTGCCAGCAGACCTGGACAGGGGGCCTACCAGCAGTACGTC.

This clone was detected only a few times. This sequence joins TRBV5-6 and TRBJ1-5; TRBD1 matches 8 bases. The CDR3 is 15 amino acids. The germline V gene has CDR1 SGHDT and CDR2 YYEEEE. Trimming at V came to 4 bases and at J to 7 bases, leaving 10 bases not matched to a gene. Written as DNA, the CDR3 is TGTGCCAGCAGCGCCCGCGGACAGGGTAAGCAGCCCCAGCATTTT. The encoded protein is CASSARGQGKQPQHF.

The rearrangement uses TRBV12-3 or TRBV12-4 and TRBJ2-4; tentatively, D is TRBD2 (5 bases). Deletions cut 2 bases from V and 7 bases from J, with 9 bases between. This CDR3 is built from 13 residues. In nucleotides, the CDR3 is TGTGCCAGCAGTTTACGGGGAACGAACATTCAGTACTTC. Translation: CASSLRGTNIQYF.

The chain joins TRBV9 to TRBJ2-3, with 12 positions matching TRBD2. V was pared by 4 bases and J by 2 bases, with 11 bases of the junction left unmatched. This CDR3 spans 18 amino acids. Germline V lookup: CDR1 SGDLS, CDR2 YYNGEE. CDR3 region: CASSSKRTSGISTDTQYF. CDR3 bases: TGTGCCAGCAGCTCCAAACGGACTAGCGGGATATCCACAGATACGCAGTATTTT.